The 18 T cell receptor beta chains below all came from one sample that was sequenced in a study of human T cells and chemical hapten exposure. Documented time point: patch test 1, 2 weeks after DPC sensitization. Treatment: therapeutic diphenylcyclopropenone sensitization with weekly scalp DPC. TCRdb reprocessed the RACE reads with MiXCR, giving one entry per CDR3 protein. The data show fewer than 130,000 distinct CDR3 sequences, 9.5% to 11% seen once. The specimen comprised whole blood, sampled in connection with sensitization to the hapten diphenylcyclopropenone (DPC). Every receptor here comes from a woman aged 40 to 50 with alopecia areata. Some clones in this sample may be carry-over from other donors' samples.

J is TRBJ2-1 and V is TRBV9, with TRBD2 identical over 12 bases. The CDR3 runs 16 residues. V lost 2 bases, J lost 2 bases, and 2 bases stayed unmatched. Germline-derived CDR1 and CDR2 are SGDLS and YYNGEE. The CDR3 coding sequence is TGTGCCAGCAGCGTGACTAGCGGGAGAGCCTACAATGAGCAGTTCTTC. It is translated as CASSVTSGRAYNEQFF.

This clonotype was recorded a few times. The rearrangement links TRBV6-2 or TRBV6-3 to TRBJ2-5; maybe TRBD2 (5 bases). Trimming shortened V by 5 bases and J by 4 bases, and 11 bases separated the two germline ends. The germline CDR1 and CDR2 sequences are MNHEY and SVGEGT. The CDR3 is 13 residues long. The CDR3 sequence: CASSTDYGETQYF. CDR3 sequence (DNA): TGTGCCAGCAGTACCGACTATGGAGAGACCCAGTACTTC.

The table lists this clonotype with a few counts. The chain combines TRBV2 with TRBJ1-2; 8 nucleotides match TRBD1. Germline V gives CDR1 SNHLY, CDR2 FYNNEI. The trim removed 5 bases at V and 3 bases at J, leaving 5 bases unmatched. There are 14 residues in the CDR3. CDR3 in amino acids: CASSQGAIHYGYTF. CDR3 sequence (DNA): TGTGCCAGCAGTCAGGGGGCGATCCACTATGGCTACACCTTC.

The V call is TRBV28, the J call TRBJ1-6, with D possibly TRBD1 on 6 matching bases. Trimming removed 5 bases at V and 10 bases at J, with 18 bases between. The length of the CDR3 is 15 residues. The germline CDR1 and CDR2 sequences are MDHEN and SYDVKM. This CDR3 is CASSPYRDWESPLHF. In DNA, the CDR3 is TGTGCCAGCAGTCCCTACAGGGACTGGGAATCACCCCTCCACTTT.

V and J are TRBV2 and TRBJ1-6; 7 positions match TRBD1. This CDR3 is built from 14 residues. CDR1 SNHLY and CDR2 FYNNEI come from the germline V gene. The V segment lost 7 bases and the J segment 6 bases; nucleotides outside the gene matches: 6. CDR3 sequence: CASTTGSRNSPLHF. CDR3 DNA sequence: TGTGCCAGCACGACAGGGTCGCGTAATTCACCCCTCCACTTT.

The rearrangement uses TRBV27 and TRBJ2-2; TRBD1 matches at 8 bases. Germline values: CDR1 MNHEY, CDR2 SMNVEV (reference sequence). The length of the CDR3 is 14 residues. The CDR3 sequence is CVTQGAWDTGELFF. CDR3 DNA: TGTGTCACCCAGGGGGCGTGGGACACCGGGGAGCTGTTTTTT.

The sample holds a few counts of this clonotype. This chain uses TRBV7-2 with TRBJ1-1; weak D call: TRBD1 (5 bases). Germline V gene data show CDR1 as SGHTA and CDR2 as FQGNSA. The CDR3 contains 14 residues. Trimming took off 5 bases at V and 5 bases at J, with 15 bases between the two ends. The CDR3 spells CASSLVGVGTEAFF. In DNA, the CDR3 is TGTGCCAGCAGCCTCGTGGGGGTTGGTACTGAAGCTTTCTTT.

This sequence joins TRBV20-1 and TRBJ1-6; 8 bases map to TRBD1. Germline V gene lookup returns CDR1 DFQATT and CDR2 SNEGSKA (reference sequence). Trimming removed 5 bases from V and 10 bases from J; junction bases left unmatched: 7. The CDR3 is made up of 13 amino acids. CDR3 DNA sequence: TGCAGTGCTCCTGACAGGGGCGGCTCACCCCTCCACTTT. Translating it yields CSAPDRGGSPLHF.

The chain links TRBV12-3 or TRBV12-4 to TRBJ1-4; possible D gene TRBD1, 6 bases. This CDR3 comprises 15 residues. The ends were cut back, 6 bases at V and 4 bases at J, with 15 bases in the middle. CDR3 in amino acids: CASSARGHGNEKLFF. CDR3 nucleotide sequence: TGTGCCAGCAGCGCGCGGGGGCACGGTAATGAAAAACTGTTTTTT.

The DNA for the CDR3 is TGTGCCACCAGTGACCCCCCCGGGGCCGAGCAGTACTTC. It codes for CATSDPPGAEQYF. The chain joins TRBV24-1 to TRBJ2-7; D is tentatively TRBD1 or TRBD2 (5 bases each). Germline loops: CDR1 KGHDR, CDR2 SFDVKD. There are 13 residues in the CDR3. V lost 4 bases and J 6 bases, leaving 12 bases between the germline ends.

This clonotype was found many times. This rearrangement joins TRBV10-3 to TRBJ2-3; D possibly corresponds to TRBD2 (5 bases). CDR1 and CDR2 (germline): ENHRY, SYGVKD. The CDR3 contains 13 residues. With 8 bases removed from V and 6 bases from J, the gap between germline ends came to 15 bases. CDR3 coding DNA: TGTGCCATCTCCGAGGGTCGCGGGGATACGCAGTATTTT. It codes for CAISEGRGDTQYF.

V gene TRBV10-3 combines with J gene TRBJ1-2, with no clear D. Per germline, CDR1 ENHRY and CDR2 SYGVKD. Trimming cost V 3 bases and J 2 bases, with 13 bases left between them. CDR3 length: 15 residues. CDR3 nucleotide sequence: TGTGCCATCAGTGATGGGTTCAGCGCGAACTATGGCTACACCTTC. This gives the protein CAISDGFSANYGYTF.

In its sample, this clonotype was seen a few times. The V and J genes are TRBV7-4 and TRBJ2-4; D call uncertain. The CDR3 length is 13 residues. Trimming removed 4 bases from V and 3 bases from J, with 7 bases in between. The germline gives CDR1 SGHVT, CDR2 SQSDAQ. The CDR3 sequence is CASSWRFKNIQYF. As DNA, the CDR3 is TGTGCCAGCAGCTGGAGATTCAAAAACATTCAGTACTTC.

This clonotype was observed a handful of times. V usage is TRBV27 and J usage is TRBJ2-7, with 8 nucleotides matching TRBD2. Germline V gene sequence: CDR1 MNHEY, CDR2 SMNVEV (reference sequence). The trim removed 3 bases at V and 2 bases at J, leaving 18 bases unmatched. This CDR3 spans 19 amino acids. The CDR3 region has the DNA TGTGCCAGCAGTTTTGGATCTAGCGGGTATGGTGCTCAACCCTACGAGCAGTACTTC. Encoded protein: CASSFGSSGYGAQPYEQYF.

This clonotype has a count of ten or more. The rearrangement links TRBV7-3 to TRBJ1-1; D gene unclear. CDR1 is SGHTA, CDR2 FQGTGA, per germline. V lost 5 bases and J 5 bases, leaving 12 bases between the germline ends. The CDR3 is made up of 13 amino acids. CDR3 loop: CASSPQRFTEAFF. The CDR3 DNA is TGTGCCAGCAGCCCCCAACGATTTACTGAAGCTTTCTTT.

This clonotype was found many times. V gene TRBV12-3 or TRBV12-4 combines with J gene TRBJ1-1; 9 nucleotides match TRBD1. The CDR3 is 14 residues long. Trimming cost V 1 base and J 5 bases; bases outside gene matches: 2. The CDR3 spells CASSLDGTGTEAFF. In nucleotides, the CDR3 is TGTGCCAGCAGTTTAGATGGGACAGGGACTGAAGCTTTCTTT.

There are many counts of this clonotype. The rearrangement links TRBV18 to TRBJ2-7, with D maybe TRBD1 (6 bases). The CDR3 is 18 amino acids. Trimming cost V 1 base and J 0 bases, with 19 bases left between them. Germline V CDR1 and CDR2: KGHSH, LQKENI. The CDR3 protein is CASSPLLPGRGSSYEQYF. The DNA of the CDR3 is TGTGCCAGCTCACCACTCCTCCCAGGAAGGGGGAGCTCCTACGAGCAGTACTTC.

The sample holds many counts of this clonotype. The chain has TRBV7-2 and TRBJ1-2; D unresolved. This CDR3 region has 14 residues. Per the germline V gene, CDR1 is SGHTA and CDR2 is FQGNSA. Trimming pared 5 bases from V and 5 bases from J, leaving 15 bases between. CDR3 DNA sequence: TGTGCCAGCAGCCCTACTCGCGCTACTTATGGCTACACCTTC. It specifies CASSPTRATYGYTF.